A single sample gave rise to the 10 T cell receptor beta chains below, sequenced in a study of B cell selection in AIRE deficiency. Sequenced by immunoSEQ multiplex PCR; TCRdb stores in-frame clones only, minus some. The sample consists of tens of thousands of clones, roughly 97% of them appearing once. Sorting defined conventional CD4 T cells as CD4+CD127+. Sequences were obtained from conventional CD4+ T cells sorted from PBMCs. Receptor source: a human donor with AIRE deficiency.

The gene calls are TRBV7-3 and TRBJ2-1, with 8 bases fitting TRBD1. This CDR3 region has 15 residues. Trimming at V came to 4 bases and at J to 1 base, leaving 3 bases not matched to a gene. The germline V gene has CDR1 SGHTA and CDR2 FQGTGA. The CDR3 bases are TGTGCCAGCAGCTATGACAGGGGATCCTACAATGAGCAGTTCTTC. It translates to CASSYDRGSYNEQFF.

The chain joins TRBV7-9 to TRBJ2-1, with 11 bases aligning to TRBD2. Germline CDR1 and CDR2: SEHNR and FQNEAQ (reference sequence). The CDR3 extends over 15 amino acids. The trim removed 2 bases at V and 10 bases at J, leaving 7 bases unmatched. The CDR3 loop is CASSLRSGRAREQFF. DNA for the CDR3: TGTGCCAGCAGCTTACGTAGCGGGAGGGCCCGGGAGCAGTTCTTC.

The gene calls are TRBV30 and TRBJ2-6; no definite D call. Per germline, CDR1 GTSNPN and CDR2 SVGIG (reference sequence). V lost 3 bases to trimming and J lost 6 bases, with 3 bases between them. The CDR3 runs 11 residues. Here the CDR3 DNA reads TGTGCCTGGAGCCTGGCCAACGTCCTGACTTTC. Translating gives CAWSLANVLTF.

The chain joins TRBV11-2 to TRBJ2-7, with 7 bases aligning to TRBD1. Germline values: CDR1 SGHAT, CDR2 FQNNGV. The trim removed 5 bases at V and 3 bases at J, leaving 16 bases unmatched. This CDR3 region has 17 residues. In DNA, the CDR3 is TGTGCCAGCAGCCACCAGTCAGTCGGGGACAGAAGCTACGAGCAGTACTTC. Translating gives CASSHQSVGDRSYEQYF. The full variable domain, its missing parts supplied by reference TRBV11-2 and TRBJ2-7, is EAGVAQSPRYKIIEKRQSVAFWCNPISGHATLYWYQQILGQGPKLLIQFQNNGVVDDSQLPKDRFSAERLKGVDSTLKIQPAKLEDSAVYLCASSHQSVGDRSYEQYFGPGTRLTVT.

V and J are TRBV7-2 and TRBJ1-1; 11 bases fit TRBD1. The ends lost 1 base at V and 11 bases at J; junction bases unmatched: 12. In germline, CDR1 is SGHTA, CDR2 FQGNSA. This CDR3 region has 16 residues. This CDR3 reads CASSLVAPGQGASAFF. DNA of the CDR3: TGTGCCAGCAGCTTAGTTGCACCCGGACAGGGGGCGTCGGCTTTCTTT.

The gene calls are TRBV29-1 and TRBJ2-3, with TRBD2 matching over 8 bases. Germline V gene data show CDR1 as SQVTM and CDR2 as ANQGSEA. V lost 8 bases and J lost 3; bases outside the gene matches: 7. This CDR3 is built from 13 residues. CDR3 residues: CSSGGRMTDTQYF. CDR3 coding DNA: TGCAGCTCAGGCGGGAGGATGACAGATACGCAGTATTTT.

CDR3 nucleotide sequence: TGCAGCGTTGCCCTGACAGGATCCATGAACACTGAAGCTTTCTTT. As protein: CSVALTGSMNTEAFF. The chain couples TRBV29-1 to TRBJ1-1; the D gene is possibly TRBD1 (6 bases). V was clipped by 4 bases and J by 0 bases, with 15 bases between them. This CDR3 spans 15 amino acids. The germline CDR1 and CDR2 sequences are SQVTM and ANQGSEA.

The chain employs TRBV4-3 and TRBJ1-4, with TRBD1 identical over 7 bases. Germline V CDR1 and CDR2: LGHNA, YSLEER. With V trimmed by 4 bases and J by 7 bases, 6 bases remained unmatched. CDR3 length: 14 amino acids. The CDR3, as DNA: TGCGCCAGCAGCCCTCGACAGGGTGCTGAAAAACTGTTTTTT. Encoded protein: CASSPRQGAEKLFF.

This clone has just one count. The V gene is TRBV2, the J gene TRBJ1-2; 7 nucleotides match TRBD1. V trimming: 6 bases; J trimming: 8 bases; junction bases outside the gene matches: 9. The CDR3 consists of 13 residues. Germline assignment: CDR1 SNHLY and CDR2 FYNNEI. Here the CDR3 reads CASRDGTERGYTF. In DNA form, the CDR3 reads TGTGCCAGCAGGGACGGGACAGAACGAGGCTACACCTTC.

The chain carries TRBV5-6 and TRBJ1-1; D gene ambiguous. The CDR3 is 11 amino acids. The V gene lost 0 bases and the J gene lost 10 bases, with 7 bases spanning the gap. Germline-derived CDR1 and CDR2 are SGHDT and YYEEEE. Here the CDR3 reads CASSLGGPAFF. CDR3 coding DNA: TGTGCCAGCAGCTTGGGGGGTCCAGCTTTCTTT.